These 7 T cell receptor beta chains were all obtained from the same sample, sequenced in a study of T-cell reconstitution after alpha-beta-depleted transplantation in children. It was with unique molecular identifiers that the TCRbeta library was prepared. TCRdb reanalysed the PCR reads using MiXCR and keeps one entry per CDR3 protein. Among around 380,000 distinct CDR3 sequences listed, roughly 11% were seen once. Source: PBMCs from the stem cell graft donor, taken from the stem cell graft. The receptors shown here come from a human donor who donated a stem cell graft to a child with acute myeloid leukemia.

This clonotype was counted between two and nine times. The chain employs TRBV5-1 and TRBJ2-7, with D maybe TRBD2 (5 bases). Trimming removed 4 bases at V and 3 bases at J, with 14 bases between. The germline V gene has CDR1 SGHRS and CDR2 YFSETQ. CDR3 length: 14 amino acids. CDR3 sequence: CASSPGPGNYEQYF. The CDR3 DNA reads as TGCGCCAGCAGCCCTGGTCCGGGAAACTACGAGCAGTACTTC.

This clonotype was counted ten times or more. The chain carries TRBV29-1 and TRBJ2-1; 14 bases are a match to TRBD2. V shed 5 bases and J 0 bases; nucleotides not matched to a gene: 9. The CDR3 length is 18 residues. Germline CDR1 reads SQVTM; CDR2 reads ANQGSEA. The CDR3 is CSVNLGLAGGSSYNEQFF. The CDR3 DNA reads as TGCAGCGTTAATCTAGGACTAGCGGGAGGTAGCTCCTACAATGAGCAGTTCTTC.

Comments on this clonotype: The junction differs from germline at one of its ends, possibly a read error. The CDR3 coding sequence is TGTGCCAGCGGCCAGGACAACGGGGAGCTGTTTTTC. As protein: CASGQDNGELFF. The gene calls are TRBV7-9 and TRBJ2-2; D is tentatively TRBD1 or TRBD2 (5 bases each). The CDR3 extends over 12 amino acids. CDR1 SEHNR and CDR2 FQNEAQ come from the germline V gene (reference sequence).

At least ten counts were recorded for this clonotype. The V gene is TRBV7-9, the J gene TRBJ1-1; tentative D call: TRBD1 (6 bases). V was clipped by 7 bases and J by 6 bases, with 18 bases between them. The CDR3 is 14 residues long. Germline CDR1 and CDR2: SEHNR and FQNEAQ (reference sequence). The CDR3 here is CASTSGGRVSEAFF. The CDR3 DNA reads TGTGCCAGCACCTCGGGGGGGCGAGTTTCTGAAGCTTTCTTT.

V gene TRBV6-2 or TRBV6-3 combines with J gene TRBJ1-5, with 7 bases matching TRBD1. The CDR3 consists of 13 residues. The V and J ends lost 7 bases and 5 bases, in that order; junction bases with no gene match: 5. The V gene's germline CDR1 is MNHEY and CDR2 SVGEGT. This CDR3 reads CASKDRADQPQHF. CDR3 DNA: TGTGCCAGCAAAGACAGGGCTGATCAGCCCCAGCATTTT.

This clonotype was observed many times. The CDR3 loop is CASSLTGEGANEKLFF. The CDR3 nucleotides are TGTGCCAGCAGTCTCACAGGGGAAGGGGCTAATGAAAAACTGTTTTTT. The chain recombines TRBV6-5 with TRBJ1-4, with 7 positions matching TRBD1. V gave up 5 bases and J gave up 3 bases; unmatched junction bases: 9. The CDR3 contains 16 residues. Germline V gene lookup returns CDR1 MNHEY and CDR2 SVGAGI.

This chain joins TRBV30 and TRBJ2-3; 9 positions agree with TRBD2. J was trimmed by 2 bases and V by 2 bases; bases with no gene match: 5. The CDR3 length is 15 residues. Per the germline V gene, CDR1 is GTSNPN and CDR2 is SVGIG (reference sequence). CDR3 coding DNA: TGTGCCTGGAGTTTCCTAGCGGGACCCACAGATACGCAGTATTTT. Its translation is CAWSFLAGPTDTQYF.